This T cell receptor (beta chain) is from a study of OX40 agonist ivuxolimab in advanced cancers. Clones were sequenced by immunoSEQ multiplex PCR, and TCRdb holds only the in-frame ones, with some missing. The repertoire has approximately 60,000 clones, about 83% of them found once; the top ten carry 7.5% to 10%. The sample holds a few counts of this clone. Its antigen is not known. General study findings and limits: Within 6 weeks, CD4+ and CD8+ blood T cells expanded clonally at 0.1 to 3.0 mg/kg.

The material was CD4+ or CD8+ T cells sorted from blood, obtained in a trial of the OX40 agonist ivuxolimab. This receptor was obtained from an adult with an advanced solid tumor such as melanoma, head and neck, liver or kidney cancer.

The CDR3: CASSLVSLGTEAFF. The CDR3, as DNA: TGTGCCAGCAGCTTAGTGAGCTTGGGCACTGAAGCTTTCTTT. The V gene is TRBV7-9, the J gene TRBJ1-1; D not certain. Germline V CDR1 and CDR2: SEHNR, FQNEAQ (reference sequence). The CDR3 contains 14 residues. With 1 base removed from V and 4 bases from J, the gap between germline ends came to 10 bases.